This T cell receptor beta chain was sequenced for a study of blood T cell repertoires in COVID-19. Method: immunoSEQ multiplex PCR; TCRdb's copy keeps in-frame clones and lacks some. This sample has roughly 250,000 clones, with 85% to 90% found just once. The sequence derives from a woman in her twenties or thirties with COVID-19, enrolled during active disease. Material for sequencing was peripheral blood.

DNA for the CDR3: TGTGCCAGCAGTTTAGGGACAGGGCTACGAGGCTACACCTTC. Protein product: CASSLGTGLRGYTF. The chain has TRBV27 and TRBJ1-2; 9 nucleotides line up with TRBD1. Germline lookup yields CDR1 MNHEY and CDR2 SMNVEV (reference sequence). J gave up 8 bases and V 2 bases, and 6 bases lay outside the gene matches. The CDR3 has 14 residues.